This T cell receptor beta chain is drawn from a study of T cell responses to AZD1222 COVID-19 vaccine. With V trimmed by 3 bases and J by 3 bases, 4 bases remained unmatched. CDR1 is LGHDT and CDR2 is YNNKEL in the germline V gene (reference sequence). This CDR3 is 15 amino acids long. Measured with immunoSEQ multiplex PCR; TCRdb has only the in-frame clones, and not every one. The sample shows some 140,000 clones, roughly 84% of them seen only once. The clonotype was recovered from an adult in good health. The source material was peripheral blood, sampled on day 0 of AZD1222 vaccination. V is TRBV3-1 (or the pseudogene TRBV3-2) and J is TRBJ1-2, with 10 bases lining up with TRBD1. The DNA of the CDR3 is TGTGCCAGCAGCCACCCCGGGACAGGGGACTATGGCTACACCTTC. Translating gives CASSHPGTGDYGYTF.